These T cell receptor beta chains were read from a single sample in a study of blood T cell repertoires in COVID-19. Libraries were prepared by immunoSEQ multiplex PCR; TCRdb keeps only in-frame clonotypes and omits some of them. The table records about 220,000 clones, roughly 89% of them present only once. Sequenced: PBMCs or T cells enriched from blood (not recorded which). These receptors originate from a woman aged 40 to 50 with acute COVID-19. Each CDR3 is given with its conserved first and last residue. A D gene is named only where the DNA matches it firmly. Clone size appears in some rows only: once, few, many, or a class for an expanded clone.

V gene,J gene,clone size,D gene,CDR3 protein,CDR3 DNA
TRBV3-1/TRBV3-2,TRBJ1-4,once,-,CASSLRSLGNEKLFF,TGTGCCAGCAGCCTCAGGTCGCTGGGTAATGAAAAACTGTTTTTT
TRBV15,TRBJ1-6,once,TRBD1,CATSKGTVNSPLHF,TGTGCCACCAGCAAAGGGACAGTTAATTCACCCCTCCACTTT
TRBV12-5,TRBJ2-1,-,TRBD1,CASGLVLSQGAHNEQFF,TGTGCTAGTGGTTTGGTACTCAGTCAGGGGGCCCACAATGAGCAGTTCTTC
TRBV5-4,TRBJ1-2,-,TRBD1,CASSLLQGGYTF,TGTGCCAGCAGCTTGTTACAGGGGGGCTACACCTTC
TRBV9,TRBJ2-3,-,-,CASSVEGRGSADTQYF,TGTGCCAGCAGCGTAGAGGGCAGGGGAAGCGCAGATACGCAGTATTTT
TRBV24-1,TRBJ1-1,-,TRBD1,CATSDLRQGGRNTEAFF,TGTGCCACCAGTGATTTGAGGCAGGGGGGCAGGAACACTGAAGCTTTCTTT
TRBV19,TRBJ1-2,-,-,CASSISGVYGYTF,TGTGCCAGTAGTATATCAGGGGTCTATGGCTACACCTTC
TRBV5-5,TRBJ2-3,-,TRBD2,CASSFSGGDRTDTQYF,TGTGCCAGCAGCTTCAGCGGGGGCGACCGCACAGATACGCAGTATTTT
TRBV7-3,TRBJ1-1,-,-,CASSLSGTVTEAFF,TGTGCCAGCAGCTTAAGCGGAACGGTTACTGAAGCTTTCTTT
TRBV5-1,TRBJ1-2,once,TRBD1,CASSLQGSYGYTF,TGCGCCAGCAGCTTACAGGGGTCCTATGGCTACACCTTC
TRBV5-1,TRBJ2-2,-,TRBD1,CASSLVQGVTGELFF,TGCGCCAGCAGCTTGGTGCAGGGGGTCACCGGGGAGCTGTTTTTT
TRBV7-9,TRBJ2-1,-,TRBD2,CASSFLAGGSNEQFF,TGTGCCAGCAGCTTCCTAGCGGGGGGTTCTAATGAGCAGTTCTTC